The entry that follows covers one TCR beta chain sequence. Its antigen is currently unknown. This may be a read error: a much more frequent sequence differs by one nucleotide. The source of the sample is a study of breast tumors, draining lymph nodes, adjacent tissues. The study, taken as a whole, reports: Data fit most tumor T cells coming from lymph node, expanding in tumor. Tumor and nontumor repertoires were significantly more similar in luminal-like than in basal-like breast cancer. Tumor TCR diversity was below lymph nodes but above nontumor tissue. Tumor T cell lymph node origin was a supported hypothesis, not proven.

The lymph nodes were axillary draining lymph nodes from breast cancer patients. Via MiXCR, TCRdb re-called the multiplex PCR reads, giving one row per CDR3 protein. This sample has nearly 110,000 distinct CDR3 sequences; under 40% occur once, and the top ten carry 5.5% to 6%. Sample: axillary lymph node tissue. The origin of this receptor is a female donor with breast cancer. Some clones in this sample may be carry-over from other donors' samples.

The CDR3 bases are TGTGCCAGCAGTTTAGGCTCTTCGGGTGGCTGTGGCTACACCTTC. Translated, it gives CASSLGSSGGCGYTF. J is TRBJ1-2 and V is TRBV28, with no clear D. The CDR3 contains 15 residues. Germline CDR1 MDHEN, CDR2 SYDVKM. V lost 2 bases and J lost 7, with 17 bases in between.